This T cell receptor (beta chain) was sequenced for a study of cytomegalovirus exposure and HLA in healthy donors. Study overall: Earlier results showed 90 million to 120 million unique TCR beta sequences derived from roughly 200 million T cells.

Germline CDR1 SGHDN, CDR2 FVKESK. The trim removed 4 bases at V and 5 bases at J, leaving 10 bases unmatched. The CDR3 has 17 residues. It was with 60 Vbeta and 13 Jbeta primers that the PCR ran. Using immunoSEQ multiplex PCR, the repertoire was profiled, and TCRdb retains in-frame clones only, with some absent. The ten most abundant clones cover 1.5% to 1.8% of a sample with approximately 140,000 clones. Source material: PBMCs. The chain is built from TRBV14 and TRBJ2-2; 10 bases fit TRBD2. The sequence was collected from a woman in her thirties or forties in good health and CMV-seronegative. The CDR3 nucleotides read TGTGCCAGCAGCCCCCTTTCTAGCGGGGGCGCGACCGGGGAGCTGTTTTTT. Protein: CASSPLSSGGATGELFF.